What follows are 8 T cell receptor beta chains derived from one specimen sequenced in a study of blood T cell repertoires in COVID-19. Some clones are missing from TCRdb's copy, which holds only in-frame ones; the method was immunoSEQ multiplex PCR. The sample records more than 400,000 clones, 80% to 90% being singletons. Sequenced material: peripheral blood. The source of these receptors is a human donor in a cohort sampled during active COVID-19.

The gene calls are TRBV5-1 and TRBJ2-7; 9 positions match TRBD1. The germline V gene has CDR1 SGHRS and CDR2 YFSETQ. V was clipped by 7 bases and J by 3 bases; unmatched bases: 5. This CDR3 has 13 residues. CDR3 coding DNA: TGCGCCAGCGACAAGACAGGGGGCTACGAGCAGTACTTC. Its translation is CASDKTGGYEQYF.

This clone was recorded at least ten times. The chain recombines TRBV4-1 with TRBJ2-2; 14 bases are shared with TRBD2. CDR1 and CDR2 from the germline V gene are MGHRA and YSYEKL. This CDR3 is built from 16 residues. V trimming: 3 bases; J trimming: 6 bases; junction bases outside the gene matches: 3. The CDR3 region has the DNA TGCGCCAGCAGCCAGCTGACTAGCGGGAGGGCCGGGGAGCTGTTTTTT. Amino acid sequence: CASSQLTSGRAGELFF.

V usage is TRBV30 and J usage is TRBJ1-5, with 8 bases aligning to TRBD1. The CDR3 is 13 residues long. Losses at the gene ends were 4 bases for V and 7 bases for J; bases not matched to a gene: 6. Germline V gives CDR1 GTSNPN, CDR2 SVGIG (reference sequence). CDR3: CAWTGGGGQPQHF. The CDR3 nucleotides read TGTGCCTGGACAGGGGGCGGTGGCCAGCCCCAGCATTTT.

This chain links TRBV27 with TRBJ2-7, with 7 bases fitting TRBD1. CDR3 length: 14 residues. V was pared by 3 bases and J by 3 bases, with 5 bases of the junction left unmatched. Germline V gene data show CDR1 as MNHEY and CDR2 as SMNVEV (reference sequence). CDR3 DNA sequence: TGTGCCAGCAGTTTCATAGACAGGGACTACGAGCAGTACTTC. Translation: CASSFIDRDYEQYF.

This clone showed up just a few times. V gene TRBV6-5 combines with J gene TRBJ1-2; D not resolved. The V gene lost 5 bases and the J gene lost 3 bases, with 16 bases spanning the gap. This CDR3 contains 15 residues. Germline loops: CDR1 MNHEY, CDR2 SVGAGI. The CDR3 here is CASSREGASDYGYTF. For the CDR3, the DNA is TGTGCCAGCAGTAGAGAGGGAGCGTCTGACTATGGCTACACCTTC.

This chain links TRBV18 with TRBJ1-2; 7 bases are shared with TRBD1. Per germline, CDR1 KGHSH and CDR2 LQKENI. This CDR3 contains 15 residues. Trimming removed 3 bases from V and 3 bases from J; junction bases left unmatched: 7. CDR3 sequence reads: CASSPSTGDYYGYTF. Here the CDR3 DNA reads TGTGCCAGCTCACCCTCCACAGGGGACTACTATGGCTACACCTTC.

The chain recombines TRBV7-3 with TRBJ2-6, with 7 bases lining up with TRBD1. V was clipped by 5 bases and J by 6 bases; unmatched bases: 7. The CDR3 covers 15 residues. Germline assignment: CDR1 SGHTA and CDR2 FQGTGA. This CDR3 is CASSPRTGSANVLTF. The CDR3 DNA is TGTGCCAGCAGCCCCCGGACAGGATCGGCCAACGTCCTGACTTTC.

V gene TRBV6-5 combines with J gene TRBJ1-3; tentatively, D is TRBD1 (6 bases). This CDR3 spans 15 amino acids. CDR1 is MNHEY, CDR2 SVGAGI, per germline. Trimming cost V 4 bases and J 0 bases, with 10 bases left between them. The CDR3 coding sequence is TGTGCCAGCAGTTCACAGGGATACTCTGGAAACACCATATATTTT. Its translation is CASSSQGYSGNTIYF.